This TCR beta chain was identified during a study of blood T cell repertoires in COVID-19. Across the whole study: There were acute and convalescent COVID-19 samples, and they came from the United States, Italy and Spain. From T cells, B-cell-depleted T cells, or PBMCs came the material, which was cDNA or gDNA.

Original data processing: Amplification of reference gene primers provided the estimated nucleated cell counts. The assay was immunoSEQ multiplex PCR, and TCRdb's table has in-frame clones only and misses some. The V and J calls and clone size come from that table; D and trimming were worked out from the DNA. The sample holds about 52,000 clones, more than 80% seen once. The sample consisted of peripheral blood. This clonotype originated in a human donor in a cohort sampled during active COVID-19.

The CDR3 DNA reads as TGTGCCAGCAGCTTATTTACCCGATCGACAGGCGGAGAGACCCAGTACTTC. Protein sequence: CASSLFTRSTGGETQYF. The rearrangement joins TRBV5-4 to TRBJ2-5; D may be TRBD1 (6 bases). CDR1 and CDR2 from the germline V gene are SGHNT and YYREEE (reference sequence). V shed 2 bases and J shed 4 bases, with 21 bases lying between them. CDR3 size: 17 residues.